A single sample gave rise to the 22 T cell receptor beta chains below, sequenced in a study of T cell changes during pregnancy in multiple sclerosis. Only in-frame clones appear in the TCRdb table, and some are missing; sequencing was by immunoSEQ multiplex PCR. This table has around 99,000 clones, around 92% appearing once. The specimen comprised peripheral blood, sampled in the first trimester of pregnancy. The receptor source for this set is a female donor with multiple sclerosis, enrolled in a pregnancy study.

In its sample, this clone was seen a few times. The chain is built from TRBV5-1 and TRBJ2-7; no clear D gene. With 5 bases removed from V and 0 bases from J, the gap between germline ends came to 9 bases. Germline V lookup: CDR1 SGHRS, CDR2 YFSETQ. The CDR3 covers 13 residues. For the CDR3, the DNA is TGCGCCAGCAGTGAAGTACTCTCCTACGAGCAGTACTTC. Translated, it gives CASSEVLSYEQYF.

The chain employs TRBV5-6 and TRBJ2-7; 13 bases agree with TRBD2. The CDR3 runs to 18 residues. Germline CDR1 reads SGHDT; CDR2 reads YYEEEE. V trimming: 2 bases; J trimming: 0 bases; junction bases outside the gene matches: 8. CDR3 amino acids: CASSFLRTSGRGSYEQYF. The DNA for the CDR3 is TGTGCCAGCAGCTTCCTAAGAACTAGCGGGAGGGGCTCCTACGAGCAGTACTTC. The full variable domain, rest sourced from reference TRBV5-6 and TRBJ2-7, is DAGVTQSPTHLIKTRGQQVTLRCSPKSGHDTVSWYQQALGQGPQFIFQYYEEEERQRGNFPDRFSGHQFPNYSSELNVNALLLGDSALYLCASSFLRTSGRGSYEQYFGPGTRLTVT.

This clone was detected once. This chain joins TRBV28 and TRBJ2-6, with TRBD2 as a possible D gene (5 bases). This CDR3 is 13 amino acids long. CDR1 and CDR2 from the germline V gene are MDHEN and SYDVKM. Trimming removed 6 bases at V and 2 bases at J, with 5 bases between. As DNA, the CDR3 is TGTGCCAGCAGGACTACTGGGGCCAACGTCCTGACTTTC. Translated, it gives CASRTTGANVLTF.

The V gene is TRBV4-1, the J gene TRBJ2-2; TRBD2 aligns across 14 bases. With 1 base clipped from V and 1 base from J, the junction kept 8 bases outside the gene matches. Germline V lookup: CDR1 MGHRA, CDR2 YSYEKL. CDR3 size: 20 residues. The CDR3 spells CASSQGGLAGALRNTGELFF. DNA of the CDR3: TGCGCCAGCAGCCAAGGGGGACTAGCGGGAGCCCTCCGGAACACCGGGGAGCTGTTTTTT.

This rearrangement joins TRBV5-1 to TRBJ2-7; 8 bases align to TRBD2. V gave up 6 bases and J gave up 0 bases; unmatched junction bases: 5. The CDR3 is made up of 14 amino acids. Germline V gene sequence: CDR1 SGHRS, CDR2 YFSETQ. CDR3 region: CASTRTSGSYEQYF. In DNA, the CDR3 is TGCGCCAGCACCCGAACTAGCGGCTCCTACGAGCAGTACTTC.

The chain has TRBV9 and TRBJ1-2, with TRBD1 matching 7 bases. V trimming: 0 bases; J trimming: 6 bases; junction bases outside the gene matches: 8. CDR1 and CDR2 (germline): SGDLS, YYNGEE. The CDR3 totals 15 residues. The CDR3, as DNA: TGTGCCAGCAGCGTAGGGCGAGGAGGGGGCGATGGCTACACCTTC. Translating it yields CASSVGRGGGDGYTF.

This chain links TRBV14 with TRBJ1-4, with D tentatively TRBD1 (5 bases). The germline CDR1 and CDR2 sequences are SGHDN and FVKESK. The V end was cut by 0 bases, the J end by 5 bases, with 22 bases between. The CDR3 extends over 19 amino acids. Written as DNA, the CDR3 is TGTGCCAGCAGCCAAGAGGAAGGGTTCACAGGAAGCGAAAATGAAAAACTGTTTTTT. Translating gives CASSQEEGFTGSENEKLFF.

This chain links TRBV7-9 with TRBJ2-5; a weak D match, TRBD2 (6 bases). The CDR3 sequence is 12 residues long. Trimming shortened V by 2 bases and J by 7 bases, and 8 bases separated the two germline ends. Per the germline V gene, CDR1 is SEHNR and CDR2 is FQNEAQ (reference sequence). The CDR3 region is CASSLLEGTQYF. CDR3 nucleotide sequence: TGTGCCAGCAGCTTATTGGAGGGGACCCAGTACTTC.

This rearrangement joins TRBV28 to TRBJ2-6, with TRBD1 identical over 7 bases. The CDR3 has 15 residues. V gave up 4 bases and J gave up 2 bases; unmatched junction bases: 2. Germline values: CDR1 MDHEN, CDR2 SYDVKM. The CDR3 is CASSSDRAGANVLTF. The CDR3 DNA follows: TGTGCCAGCAGTTCCGACAGGGCTGGGGCCAACGTCCTGACTTTC. The full variable domain, its missing parts supplied by reference TRBV28 and TRBJ2-6, is DVKVTQSSRYLVKRTGEKVFLECVQDMDHENMFWYRQDPGLGLRLIYFSYDVKMKEKGDIPEGYSVSREKKERFSLILESASTNQTSMYLCASSSDRAGANVLTFGAGSRLTVL.

The rearrangement links TRBV4-3 to TRBJ1-5, with D perhaps matching TRBD1 (6 bases). V lost 0 bases and J lost 6, with 15 bases in between. The germline gives CDR1 LGHNA, CDR2 YSLEER. CDR3 size: 16 residues. DNA for the CDR3: TGCGCCAGCAGCCAAGATGTAAGGGGGGGGGTTCAGCCCCAGCATTTT. This codes for CASSQDVRGGVQPQHF.

V and J are TRBV5-8 and TRBJ1-5; D is ambiguous. The CDR3 totals 15 residues. The germline V and J ends were trimmed by 0 bases and 0 bases, with 7 bases remaining between them. The germline V gene encodes CDR1 SGHTS and CDR2 YDEGEE. The CDR3 region is CASSLGGYSNQPQHF. Here the CDR3 DNA reads TGTGCCAGCAGCTTGGGCGGATATAGCAATCAGCCCCAGCATTTT.

The rearrangement links TRBV14 to TRBJ2-5; 7 nucleotides agree with TRBD1. Germline loops: CDR1 SGHDN, CDR2 FVKESK. The CDR3 is made up of 15 amino acids. V gave up 3 bases and J gave up 1 base; unmatched junction bases: 5. The CDR3 region is CASSQITGVQETQYF. The CDR3 DNA reads TGTGCCAGCAGCCAGATAACAGGGGTCCAAGAGACCCAGTACTTC.

V usage is TRBV6-5 and J usage is TRBJ1-1, with 8 bases fitting TRBD1. Trimming cost V 2 bases and J 0 bases; bases outside gene matches: 2. The CDR3 sequence is 15 residues long. From germline, CDR1 is MNHEY and CDR2 SVGAGI. Here the CDR3 reads CASSYLTGVNTEAFF. CDR3 in DNA: TGTGCCAGCAGTTACCTGACAGGGGTGAACACTGAAGCTTTCTTT.

J is TRBJ2-1 and V is TRBV4-2, with 7 bases lining up with TRBD2. The ends lost 1 base at V and 6 bases at J; junction bases unmatched: 6. The CDR3 spans 15 residues. Germline V gene lookup returns CDR1 LGHNA and CDR2 YNFKEQ. In DNA, the CDR3 is TGTGCCAGCAGCCAAGTTCTAGGGGAGGGCAATGAGCAGTTCTTC. This codes for CASSQVLGEGNEQFF.

This chain links TRBV19 with TRBJ1-1; tentatively, D is TRBD1 (5 bases). Germline V gene sequence: CDR1 LNHDA, CDR2 SQIVND (reference sequence). Trimming left V 6 bases short and J 1 base short, with 15 bases between. The CDR3 length is 15 residues. The CDR3 reads CASRTSGPWNTEAFF. Written as DNA, the CDR3 is TGTGCCAGTAGGACTTCAGGGCCTTGGAACACTGAAGCTTTCTTT.

This chain joins TRBV6-5 and TRBJ2-1; 7 nucleotides line up with TRBD2. The CDR3 sequence is 15 residues long. Trimming removed 5 bases from V and 1 base from J; junction bases left unmatched: 5. Germline loops: CDR1 MNHEY, CDR2 SVGAGI. The DNA for the CDR3 is TGTGCCAGCAGTACGGGACTAACTTCCTACAATGAGCAGTTCTTC. Encoded protein: CASSTGLTSYNEQFF.

In this sample, this clone turned up once. The chain couples TRBV6-1 to TRBJ1-1, with D possibly matching TRBD1 (5 bases). Between the trimmed V and J ends, which lost 5 bases and 7 bases, there was a span of 11 bases. The CDR3 length is 12 residues. In germline, CDR1 is MNHNS, CDR2 SASEGT. The CDR3 here is CASSRQGGEAFF. The CDR3 DNA follows: TGTGCCAGCAGTAGGCAGGGTGGTGAAGCTTTCTTT.

This clone occurred a few times. This chain connects TRBV6-6 to TRBJ1-1, with D unresolved. Germline lookup yields CDR1 MNHNY and CDR2 SVGAGI (reference sequence). There are 13 residues in the CDR3. Trimming took off 0 bases at V and 6 bases at J, with 8 bases between the two ends. For the CDR3, the DNA is TGTGCCAGCAGTTACTCCCTAGGCGCTGAAGCTTTCTTT. As protein: CASSYSLGAEAFF.

V is TRBV29-1 and J is TRBJ2-7, with a weak D call TRBD1 (6 bases). This CDR3 contains 13 residues. V lost 5 bases, J lost 4 bases, and 15 bases lay in between. Germline CDR1 SQVTM, CDR2 ANQGSEA. The CDR3 loop reads CSVTGTSQYEQYF. The CDR3 coding sequence is TGCAGCGTTACGGGGACATCCCAATACGAGCAGTACTTC.

V and J are TRBV10-3 and TRBJ1-3, with 7 bases that match TRBD1. The germline CDR1 and CDR2 sequences are ENHRY and SYGVKD. The ends lost 7 bases at V and 2 bases at J; junction bases unmatched: 2. The CDR3 length is 13 residues. The CDR3 here is CAITQGAGNTIYF. The CDR3 DNA follows: TGTGCCATCACGCAGGGGGCTGGAAACACCATATATTTT.

The chain recombines TRBV9 with TRBJ2-2, with D maybe TRBD2 (6 bases). The CDR3 sequence is 14 residues long. The ends were cut back, 4 bases at V and 5 bases at J, with 12 bases in the middle. Germline-derived CDR1 and CDR2 are SGDLS and YYNGEE. The CDR3 spells CASSTGLVTGELFF. In DNA, the CDR3 is TGTGCCAGCAGCACGGGACTGGTTACCGGGGAGCTGTTTTTT.

V usage is TRBV27 and J usage is TRBJ2-7, with 14 bases aligning to TRBD2. The CDR3 spans 17 residues. V was clipped by 0 bases and J by 3 bases; unmatched bases: 4. The germline gives CDR1 MNHEY, CDR2 SMNVEV (reference sequence). As DNA, the CDR3 is TGTGCCAGCAGTTTATCAGGACTAGCGGGAGGTTTCTACGAGCAGTACTTC. Amino acids: CASSLSGLAGGFYEQYF.